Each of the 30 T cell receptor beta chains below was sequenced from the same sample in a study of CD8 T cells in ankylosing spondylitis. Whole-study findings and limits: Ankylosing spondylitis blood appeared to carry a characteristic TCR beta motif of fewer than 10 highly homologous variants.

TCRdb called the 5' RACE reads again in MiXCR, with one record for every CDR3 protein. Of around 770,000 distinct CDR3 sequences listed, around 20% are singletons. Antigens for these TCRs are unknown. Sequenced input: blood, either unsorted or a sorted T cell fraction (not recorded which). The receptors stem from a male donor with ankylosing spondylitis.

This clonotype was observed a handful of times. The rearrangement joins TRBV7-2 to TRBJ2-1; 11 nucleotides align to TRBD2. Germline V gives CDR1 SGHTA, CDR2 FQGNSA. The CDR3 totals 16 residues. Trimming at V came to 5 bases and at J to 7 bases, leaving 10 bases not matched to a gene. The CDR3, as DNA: TGTGCCAGCAGCCCGGTTGGGACTAGCGGAGTGAATGAGCAGTTCTTC. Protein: CASSPVGTSGVNEQFF.

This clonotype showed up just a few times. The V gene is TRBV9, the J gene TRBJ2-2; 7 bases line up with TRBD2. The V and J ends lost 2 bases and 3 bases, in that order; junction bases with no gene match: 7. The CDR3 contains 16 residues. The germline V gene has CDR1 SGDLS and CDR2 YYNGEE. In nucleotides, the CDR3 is TGTGCCAGCAGCGTGGTGGCTAGCGGACACACCGGGGAGCTGTTTTTT. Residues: CASSVVASGHTGELFF.

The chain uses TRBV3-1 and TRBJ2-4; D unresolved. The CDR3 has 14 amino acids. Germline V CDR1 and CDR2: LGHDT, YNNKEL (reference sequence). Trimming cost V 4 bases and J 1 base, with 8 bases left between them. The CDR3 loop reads CASSPRLAKNIQYF. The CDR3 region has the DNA TGTGCCAGCAGCCCGCGGCTCGCCAAAAACATTCAGTACTTC. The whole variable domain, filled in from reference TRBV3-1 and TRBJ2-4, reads DTAVSQTPKYLVTQMGNDKSIKCEQNLGHDTMYWYKQDSKKFLKIMFSYNNKELIINETVPNRFSPKSPDKAHLNLHINSLELGDSAVYFCASSPRLAKNIQYFGAGTRLSVL.

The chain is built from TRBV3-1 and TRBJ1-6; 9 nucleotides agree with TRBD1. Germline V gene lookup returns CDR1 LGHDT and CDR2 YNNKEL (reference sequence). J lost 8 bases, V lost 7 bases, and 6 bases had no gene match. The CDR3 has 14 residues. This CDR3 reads CASTSRDRDSPLHF. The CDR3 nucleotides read TGTGCCAGCACCTCCCGGGACAGGGATTCACCCCTCCACTTT.

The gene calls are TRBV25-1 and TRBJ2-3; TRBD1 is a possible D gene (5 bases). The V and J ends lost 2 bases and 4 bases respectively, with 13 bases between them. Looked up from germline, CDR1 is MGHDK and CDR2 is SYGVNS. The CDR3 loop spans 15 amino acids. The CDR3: CASSEILGVPDTQYF. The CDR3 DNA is TGTGCCAGCAGTGAAATTTTAGGGGTCCCAGATACGCAGTATTTT.

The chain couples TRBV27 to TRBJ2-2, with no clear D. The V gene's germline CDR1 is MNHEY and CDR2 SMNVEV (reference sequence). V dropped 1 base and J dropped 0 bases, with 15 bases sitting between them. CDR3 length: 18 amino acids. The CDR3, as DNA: TGTGCCAGCAGTTTATTTCTCCCCATCCGAGCGAACACCGGGGAGCTGTTTTTT. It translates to CASSLFLPIRANTGELFF.

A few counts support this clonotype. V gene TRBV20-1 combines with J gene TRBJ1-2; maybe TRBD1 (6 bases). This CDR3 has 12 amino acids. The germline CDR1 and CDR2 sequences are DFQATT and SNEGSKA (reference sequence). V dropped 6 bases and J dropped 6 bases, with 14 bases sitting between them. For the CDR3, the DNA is TGCAGTGCCCGGGCACAGGGCAATGGCTACACCTTC. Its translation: CSARAQGNGYTF.

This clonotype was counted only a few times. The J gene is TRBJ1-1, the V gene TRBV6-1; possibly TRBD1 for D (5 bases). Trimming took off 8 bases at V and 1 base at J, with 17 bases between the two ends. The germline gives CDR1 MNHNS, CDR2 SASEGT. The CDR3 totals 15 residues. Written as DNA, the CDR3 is TGTGCCAGCCTCCCCAGGGCCCCTGAGAACACTGAAGCTTTCTTT. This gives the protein CASLPRAPENTEAFF.

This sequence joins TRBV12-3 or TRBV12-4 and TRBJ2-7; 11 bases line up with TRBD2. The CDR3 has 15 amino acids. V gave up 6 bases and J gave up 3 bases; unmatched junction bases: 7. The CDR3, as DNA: TGTGCCAGCAGGTCTAGCGGGAGGCCGGGCTACGAGCAGTACTTC. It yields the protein CASRSSGRPGYEQYF.

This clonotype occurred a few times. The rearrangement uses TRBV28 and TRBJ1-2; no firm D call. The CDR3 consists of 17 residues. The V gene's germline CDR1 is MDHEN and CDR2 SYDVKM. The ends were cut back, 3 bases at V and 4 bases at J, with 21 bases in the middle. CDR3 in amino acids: CASSLPNIHAASYGYTF. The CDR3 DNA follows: TGTGCCAGCAGTTTGCCCAATATCCACGCAGCCTCCTATGGCTACACCTTC.

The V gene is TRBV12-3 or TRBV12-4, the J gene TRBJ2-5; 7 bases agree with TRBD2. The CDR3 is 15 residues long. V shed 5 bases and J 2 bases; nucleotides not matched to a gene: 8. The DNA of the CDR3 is TGTGCCAGCAGTGTGGTTGGGGGGGGGCAAGAGACCCAGTACTTC. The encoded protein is CASSVVGGGQETQYF.

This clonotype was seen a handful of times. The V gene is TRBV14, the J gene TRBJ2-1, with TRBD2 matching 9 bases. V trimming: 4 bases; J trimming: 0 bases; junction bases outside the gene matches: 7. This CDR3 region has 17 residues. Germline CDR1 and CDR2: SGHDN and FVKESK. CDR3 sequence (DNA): TGTGCCAGCAGCCCGGGACTAGCAACGAGCTCCTACAATGAGCAGTTCTTC. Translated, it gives CASSPGLATSSYNEQFF.

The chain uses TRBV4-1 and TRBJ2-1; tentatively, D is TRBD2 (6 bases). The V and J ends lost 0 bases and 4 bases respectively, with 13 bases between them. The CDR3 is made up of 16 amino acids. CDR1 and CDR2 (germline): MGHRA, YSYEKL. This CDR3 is CASSQDRPGGYNEQFF. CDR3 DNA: TGCGCCAGCAGCCAAGACCGCCCCGGGGGATACAATGAGCAGTTCTTC.

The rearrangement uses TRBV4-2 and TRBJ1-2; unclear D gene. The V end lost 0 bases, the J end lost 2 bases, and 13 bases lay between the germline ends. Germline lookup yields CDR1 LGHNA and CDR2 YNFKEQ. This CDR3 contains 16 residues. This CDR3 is CASSQDPAGVNYGYTF. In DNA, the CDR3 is TGTGCCAGCAGCCAAGATCCGGCAGGAGTGAACTATGGCTACACCTTC.

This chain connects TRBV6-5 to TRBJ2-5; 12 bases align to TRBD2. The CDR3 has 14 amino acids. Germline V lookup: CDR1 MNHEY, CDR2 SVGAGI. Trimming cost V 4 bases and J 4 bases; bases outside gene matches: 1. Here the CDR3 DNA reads TGTGCCAGCAGTTCGACTAGCGGGGGAGAGACCCAGTACTTC. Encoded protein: CASSSTSGGETQYF.

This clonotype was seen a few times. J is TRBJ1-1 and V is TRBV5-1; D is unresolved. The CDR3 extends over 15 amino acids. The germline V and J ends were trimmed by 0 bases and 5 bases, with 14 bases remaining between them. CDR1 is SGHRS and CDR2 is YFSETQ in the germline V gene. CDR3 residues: CASSLELETGTEAFF. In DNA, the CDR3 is TGCGCCAGCAGCTTGGAGCTAGAGACGGGTACTGAAGCTTTCTTT.

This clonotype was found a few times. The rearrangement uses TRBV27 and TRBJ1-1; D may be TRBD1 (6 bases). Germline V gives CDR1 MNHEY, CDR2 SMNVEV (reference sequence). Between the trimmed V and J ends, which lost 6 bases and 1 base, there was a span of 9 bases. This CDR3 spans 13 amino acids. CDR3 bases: TGTGCCAGCAGCCCAGGGGCGAACACTGAAGCTTTCTTT. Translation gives CASSPGANTEAFF.

In DNA, the CDR3 is TGTGCCAGCACTAAGGGGAGAGGAGATACTGAAGCTTTCTTT. Translating gives CASTKGRGDTEAFF. The V call is TRBV2, the J call TRBJ1-1; the D gene is possibly TRBD1 (5 bases). V was cut by 7 bases and J by 5 bases, with 17 bases left in between. This CDR3 has 14 amino acids. CDR1 and CDR2 from the germline V gene are SNHLY and FYNNEI.

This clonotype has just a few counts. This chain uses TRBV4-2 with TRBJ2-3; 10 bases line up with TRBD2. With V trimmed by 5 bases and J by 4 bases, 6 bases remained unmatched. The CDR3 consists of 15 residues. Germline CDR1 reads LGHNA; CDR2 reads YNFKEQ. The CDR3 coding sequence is TGTGCCAGCAGCGCTAGCGGGAGATCCCCAGATACGCAGTATTTT. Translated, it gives CASSASGRSPDTQYF.

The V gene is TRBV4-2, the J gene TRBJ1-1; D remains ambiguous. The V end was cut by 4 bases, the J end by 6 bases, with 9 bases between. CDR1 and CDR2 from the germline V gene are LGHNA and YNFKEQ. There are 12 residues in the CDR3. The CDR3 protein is CASSRWGSEAFF. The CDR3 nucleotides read TGTGCCAGCAGCCGGTGGGGTTCTGAAGCTTTCTTT.

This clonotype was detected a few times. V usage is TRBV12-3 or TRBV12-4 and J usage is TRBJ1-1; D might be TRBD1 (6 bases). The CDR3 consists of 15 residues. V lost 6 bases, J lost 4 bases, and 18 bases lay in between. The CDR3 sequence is CASSVPRDKGTEAFF. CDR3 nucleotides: TGTGCCAGCAGCGTCCCTCGGGACAAGGGCACTGAAGCTTTCTTT.

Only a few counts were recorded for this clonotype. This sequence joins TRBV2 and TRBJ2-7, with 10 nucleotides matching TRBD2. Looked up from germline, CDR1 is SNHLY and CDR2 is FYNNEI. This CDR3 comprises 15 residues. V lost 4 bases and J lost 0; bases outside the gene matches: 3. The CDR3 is CASSGTSGASYEQYF. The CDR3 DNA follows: TGTGCCAGCAGTGGCACTAGCGGGGCCTCCTACGAGCAGTACTTC.

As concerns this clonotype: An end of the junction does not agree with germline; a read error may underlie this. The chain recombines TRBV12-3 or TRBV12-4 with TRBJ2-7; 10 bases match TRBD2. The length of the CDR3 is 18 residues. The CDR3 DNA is TGTGCCCGCAGCAATCTTCGTCCTAGCGGGGGCCTCTCCTACGAGCAGTACTTC. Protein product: CARSNLRPSGGLSYEQYF.

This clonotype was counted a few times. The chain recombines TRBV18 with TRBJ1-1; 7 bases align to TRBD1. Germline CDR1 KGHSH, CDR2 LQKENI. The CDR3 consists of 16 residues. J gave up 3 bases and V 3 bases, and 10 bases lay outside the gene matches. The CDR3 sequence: CASSPQGGGVDTEAFF. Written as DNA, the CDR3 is TGTGCCAGCTCACCCCAGGGGGGGGGCGTGGACACTGAAGCTTTCTTT.

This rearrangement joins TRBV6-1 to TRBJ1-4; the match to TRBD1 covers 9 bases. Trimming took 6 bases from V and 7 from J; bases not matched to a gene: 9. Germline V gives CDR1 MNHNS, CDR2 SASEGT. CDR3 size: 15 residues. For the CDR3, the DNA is TGTGCCAGCAGCCTCCGACAGGGGGTGGGTGAAAAACTGTTTTTT. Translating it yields CASSLRQGVGEKLFF.

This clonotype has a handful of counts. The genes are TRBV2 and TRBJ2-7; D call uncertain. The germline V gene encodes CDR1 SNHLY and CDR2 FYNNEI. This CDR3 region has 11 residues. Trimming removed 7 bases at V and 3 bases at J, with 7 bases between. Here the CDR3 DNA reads TGTGCCAGCAACCAGGTCTACGAGCAGTACTTC. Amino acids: CASNQVYEQYF.

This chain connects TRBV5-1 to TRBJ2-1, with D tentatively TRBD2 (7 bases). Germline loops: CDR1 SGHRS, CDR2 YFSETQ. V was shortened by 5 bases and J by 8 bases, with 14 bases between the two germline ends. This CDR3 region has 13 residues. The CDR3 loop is CASREGGIDEQFF. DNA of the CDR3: TGCGCCAGCAGGGAGGGGGGGATCGATGAGCAGTTCTTC.

CDR3 sequence reads: CSARAGADQPQHF. DNA for the CDR3: TGCAGTGCTAGGGCGGGGGCGGATCAGCCCCAGCATTTT. The gene calls are TRBV20-1 and TRBJ1-5, with D maybe TRBD1 (6 bases). Trimming took 3 bases from V and 5 from J, leaving 11 bases between them. The germline V gene encodes CDR1 DFQATT and CDR2 SNEGSKA (reference sequence). The CDR3 covers 13 residues.

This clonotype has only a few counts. In DNA, the CDR3 is TGTGCCAGCAGCCGCAGGGTGGGGGCCAACGAGCAGTACTTC. It encodes CASSRRVGANEQYF. The J gene is TRBJ2-7, the V gene TRBV12-3 or TRBV12-4; tentative D call: TRBD1 (6 bases). This CDR3 comprises 14 residues. Trimming pared 6 bases from V and 5 bases from J, leaving 17 bases between.

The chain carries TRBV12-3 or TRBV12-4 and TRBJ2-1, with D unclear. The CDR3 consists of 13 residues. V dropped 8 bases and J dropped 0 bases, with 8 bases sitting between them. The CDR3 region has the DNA TGTGCCAGCGTCTCAAACTCCTACAATGAGCAGTTCTTC. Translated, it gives CASVSNSYNEQFF.